This T cell receptor beta chain originates from a study of blood T cell repertoires in COVID-19. Overall study context: Both acute and convalescent COVID-19 samples were obtained from the United States, Italy and Spain.

CDR1 is KGHSH, CDR2 LQKENI, per germline. Deletions cut 8 bases from V and 4 bases from J, with 17 bases between. This CDR3 is 14 amino acids long. The protocol was immunoSEQ multiplex PCR, while the TCRdb copy is restricted to in-frame clones and leaves out a portion. The table shows about 200,000 clones, with roughly 84% occurring only once. The genes are TRBV18 and TRBJ1-1, with D tentatively TRBD1 (6 bases). The receptor comes from a woman aged 25-40 years who had been exposed to COVID-19. Sequencing input: PBMCs or T cells enriched from blood (not recorded which). This CDR3 is CASPRGNTSTEAFF. The CDR3 bases are TGTGCCAGCCCGAGGGGGAACACGAGCACTGAAGCTTTCTTT.